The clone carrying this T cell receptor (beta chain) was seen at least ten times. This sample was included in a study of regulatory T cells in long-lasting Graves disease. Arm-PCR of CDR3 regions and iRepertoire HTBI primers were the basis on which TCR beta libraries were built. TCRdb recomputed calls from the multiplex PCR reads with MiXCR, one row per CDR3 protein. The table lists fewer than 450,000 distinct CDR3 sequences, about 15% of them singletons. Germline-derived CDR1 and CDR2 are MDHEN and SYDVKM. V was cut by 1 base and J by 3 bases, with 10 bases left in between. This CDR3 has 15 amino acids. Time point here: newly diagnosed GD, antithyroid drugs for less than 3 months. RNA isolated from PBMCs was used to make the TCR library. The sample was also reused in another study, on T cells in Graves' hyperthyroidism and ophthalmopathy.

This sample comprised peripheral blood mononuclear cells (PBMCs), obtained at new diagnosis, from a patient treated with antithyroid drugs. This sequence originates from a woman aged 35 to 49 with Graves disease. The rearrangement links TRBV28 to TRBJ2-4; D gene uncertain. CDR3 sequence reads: CASSLSSEVKNIQYF. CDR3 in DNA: TGTGCCAGCAGTTTATCATCCGAGGTCAAAAACATTCAGTACTTC.